The 8 T cell receptor beta chains below all came from one sample that was sequenced in a study of blood T cell repertoires in COVID-19. Assay used: immunoSEQ multiplex PCR; TCRdb lists only in-frame clones, some missing. This sample has more than 60,000 clones; 74% occur once, and the top ten carry around 2.6%. Specimen: peripheral blood. All receptors come from a human donor with acute or convalescent COVID-19. The donor label of this sample is uncertain.

The rearrangement uses TRBV12-5 and TRBJ2-7; D is possibly TRBD2 (5 bases). Between the trimmed V and J ends, which lost 7 bases and 9 bases, there was a span of 19 bases. Germline V CDR1 and CDR2: LGHNT, FRNRAP. The CDR3 consists of 13 residues. CDR3 protein: CASVYGVRVGQYV. The CDR3 DNA reads as TGTGCTAGTGTCTACGGGGTCAGAGTGGGGCAGTACGTC.

This sequence joins TRBV5-6 and TRBJ2-1; 8 positions agree with TRBD2. V dropped 0 bases and J dropped 3; count of bases not matched to a gene: 5. Germline V lookup: CDR1 SGHDT, CDR2 YYEEEE. The CDR3 sequence is 16 residues long. For the CDR3, the DNA is TGTGCCAGCAGCTTGGAGGCGGGAGGAAACTACAATGAGCAGTTCTTC. Protein sequence: CASSLEAGGNYNEQFF. Combining the CDR3 with reference TRBV5-6 and TRBJ2-1 gives the whole variable domain DAGVTQSPTHLIKTRGQQVTLRCSPKSGHDTVSWYQQALGQGPQFIFQYYEEEERQRGNFPDRFSGHQFPNYSSELNVNALLLGDSALYLCASSLEAGGNYNEQFFGPGTRLTVL.

This chain uses TRBV5-6 with TRBJ1-4; D call uncertain. This CDR3 contains 12 residues. Trimming took off 0 bases at V and 10 bases at J, with 7 bases between the two ends. CDR1 SGHDT and CDR2 YYEEEE come from the germline V gene. CDR3 in DNA: TGTGCCAGCAGCTTGGTCACGGGAAAACTGTTTTTT. It encodes CASSLVTGKLFF.

The chain links TRBV19 to TRBJ1-6; 8 bases line up with TRBD1. V lost 7 bases to trimming and J lost 7 bases; unmatched junction nucleotides: 6. Germline-derived CDR1 and CDR2 are LNHDA and SQIVND (reference sequence). The CDR3 consists of 14 residues. The CDR3 here is CASTRTGQNSPLHF. Written as DNA, the CDR3 is TGTGCCAGTACCCGGACAGGGCAGAATTCACCCCTCCACTTT.

For the CDR3, the DNA is TGTGCCAGTCGCAACAGGGATTATAGCAATCAGCCCCAGCATTTT. It encodes CASRNRDYSNQPQHF. The rearrangement joins TRBV19 to TRBJ1-5; maybe TRBD1 (6 bases). Deletions cut 8 bases from V and 0 bases from J, with 14 bases between. Germline V lookup: CDR1 LNHDA, CDR2 SQIVND (reference sequence). The CDR3 consists of 15 residues.

The chain joins TRBV4-1 to TRBJ1-6; 8 nucleotides align to TRBD1. Germline-derived CDR1 and CDR2 are MGHRA and YSYEKL. The CDR3 totals 15 residues. The junction had 8 bases not matched to a gene; V was cut back by 4 bases and J by 9 bases. CDR3 region: CASSPGTGESSPLHF. CDR3 nucleotides: TGCGCCAGCAGCCCCGGGACAGGCGAGAGTTCACCCCTCCACTTT.

The V gene is TRBV10-3, the J gene TRBJ2-7; D perhaps matches TRBD2 (5 bases). Germline V gene sequence: CDR1 ENHRY, CDR2 SYGVKD. This CDR3 contains 12 residues. The V end lost 8 bases, the J end lost 6 bases, and 14 bases lay between the germline ends. The CDR3 DNA is TGTGCCATCTCCCAGAAAGGAGGCGAGCAGTACTTC. Translation: CAISQKGGEQYF.

The chain carries TRBV3-1 (or the pseudogene TRBV3-2) and TRBJ1-2; maybe TRBD1 (6 bases). The CDR3 is made up of 14 amino acids. The ends were cut back, 0 bases at V and 8 bases at J, with 13 bases in the middle. CDR1 and CDR2 (germline): LGHDT, YNNKEL (reference sequence). This CDR3 is CASSQDNRRGGYTF. The CDR3 DNA follows: TGTGCCAGCAGCCAAGATAACCGAAGGGGGGGCTACACCTTC.